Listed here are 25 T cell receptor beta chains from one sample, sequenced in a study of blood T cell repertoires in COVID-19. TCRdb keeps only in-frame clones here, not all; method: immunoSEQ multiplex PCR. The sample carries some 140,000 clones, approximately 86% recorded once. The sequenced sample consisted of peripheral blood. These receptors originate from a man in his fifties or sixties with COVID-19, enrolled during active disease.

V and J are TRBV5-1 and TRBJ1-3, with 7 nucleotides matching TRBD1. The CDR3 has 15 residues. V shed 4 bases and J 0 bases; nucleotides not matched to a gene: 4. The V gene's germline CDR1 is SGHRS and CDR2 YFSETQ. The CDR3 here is CASSPDRVSGNTIYF. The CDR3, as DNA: TGCGCCAGCAGCCCAGACAGGGTCTCTGGAAACACCATATATTTT.

The CDR3 is CASISRDRADQPQHF. In DNA form, the CDR3 reads TGTGCCAGCATCTCTAGGGACAGGGCCGATCAGCCCCAGCATTTT. The chain couples TRBV28 to TRBJ1-5; 9 nucleotides align to TRBD1. Trimming took 7 bases from V and 5 from J; bases not matched to a gene: 9. Per the germline V gene, CDR1 is MDHEN and CDR2 is SYDVKM. This CDR3 region has 15 residues.

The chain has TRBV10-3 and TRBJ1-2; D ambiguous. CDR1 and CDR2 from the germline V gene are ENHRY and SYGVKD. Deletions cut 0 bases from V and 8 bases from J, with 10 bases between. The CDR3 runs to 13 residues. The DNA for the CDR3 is TGTGCCATCAGTGAGTCAGAGGCGCGGGGCTACACCTTC. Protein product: CAISESEARGYTF.

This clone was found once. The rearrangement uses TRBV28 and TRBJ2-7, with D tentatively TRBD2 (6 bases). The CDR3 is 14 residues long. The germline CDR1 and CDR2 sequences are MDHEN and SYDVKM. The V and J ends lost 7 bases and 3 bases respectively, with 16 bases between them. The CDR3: CASTRDSEDYEQYF. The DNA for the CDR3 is TGTGCCAGCACCCGGGACTCAGAGGACTACGAGCAGTACTTC.

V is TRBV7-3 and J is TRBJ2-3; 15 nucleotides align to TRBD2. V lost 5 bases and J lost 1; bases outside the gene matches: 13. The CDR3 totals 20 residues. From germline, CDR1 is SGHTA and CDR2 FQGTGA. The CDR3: CASSLGLAGGPSLGTDTQYF. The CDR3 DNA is TGTGCCAGCAGCCTAGGACTAGCGGGAGGGCCCTCTTTGGGCACAGATACGCAGTATTTT.

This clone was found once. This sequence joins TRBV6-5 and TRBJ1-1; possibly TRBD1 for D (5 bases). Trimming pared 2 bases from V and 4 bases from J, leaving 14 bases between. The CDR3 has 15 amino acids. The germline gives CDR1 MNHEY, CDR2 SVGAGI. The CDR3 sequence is CASSYEDMGRTEAFF. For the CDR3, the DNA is TGTGCCAGCAGTTACGAGGATATGGGGCGCACTGAAGCTTTCTTT.

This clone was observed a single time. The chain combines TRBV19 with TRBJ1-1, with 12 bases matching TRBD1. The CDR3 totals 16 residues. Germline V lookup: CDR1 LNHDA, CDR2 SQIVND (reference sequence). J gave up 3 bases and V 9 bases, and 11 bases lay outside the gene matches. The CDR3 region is CASEIRDRGLDTEAFF. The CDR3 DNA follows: TGTGCCAGCGAGATACGGGACAGGGGGCTCGACACTGAAGCTTTCTTT.

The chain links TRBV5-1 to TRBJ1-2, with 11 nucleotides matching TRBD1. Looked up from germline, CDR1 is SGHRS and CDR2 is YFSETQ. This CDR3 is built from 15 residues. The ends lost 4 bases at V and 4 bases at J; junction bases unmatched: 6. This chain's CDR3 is CASSAGDRGTYGYTF. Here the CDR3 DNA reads TGCGCCAGCAGCGCTGGGGACAGGGGGACCTATGGCTACACCTTC.

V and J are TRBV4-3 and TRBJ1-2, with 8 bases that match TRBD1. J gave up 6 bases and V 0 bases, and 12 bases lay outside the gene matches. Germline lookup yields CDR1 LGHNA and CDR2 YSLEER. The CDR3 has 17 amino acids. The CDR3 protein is CASSQDWRSQGADGYTF. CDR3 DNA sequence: TGCGCCAGCAGCCAAGATTGGAGGAGTCAGGGGGCCGATGGCTACACCTTC.

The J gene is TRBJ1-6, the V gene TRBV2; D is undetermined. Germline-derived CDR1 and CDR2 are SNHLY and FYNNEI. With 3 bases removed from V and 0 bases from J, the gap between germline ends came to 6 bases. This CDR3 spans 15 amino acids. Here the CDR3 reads CASSERSSYNSPLHF. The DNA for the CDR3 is TGTGCCAGCAGTGAGAGGAGCTCCTATAATTCACCCCTCCACTTT.

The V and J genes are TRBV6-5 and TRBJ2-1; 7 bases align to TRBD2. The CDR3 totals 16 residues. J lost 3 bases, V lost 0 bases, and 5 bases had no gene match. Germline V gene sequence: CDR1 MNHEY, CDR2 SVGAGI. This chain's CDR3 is CASSYSTRGFYNEQFF. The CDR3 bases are TGTGCCAGCAGTTACTCGACGCGGGGGTTCTACAATGAGCAGTTCTTC.

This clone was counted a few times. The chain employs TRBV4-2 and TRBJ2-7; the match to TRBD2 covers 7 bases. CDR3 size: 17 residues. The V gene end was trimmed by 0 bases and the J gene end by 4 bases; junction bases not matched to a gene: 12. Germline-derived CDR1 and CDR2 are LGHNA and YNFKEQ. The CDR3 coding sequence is TGTGCCAGCAGCCAAGATCTTGTGGGGGGGAGCGGATACGAGCAGTACTTC. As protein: CASSQDLVGGSGYEQYF.

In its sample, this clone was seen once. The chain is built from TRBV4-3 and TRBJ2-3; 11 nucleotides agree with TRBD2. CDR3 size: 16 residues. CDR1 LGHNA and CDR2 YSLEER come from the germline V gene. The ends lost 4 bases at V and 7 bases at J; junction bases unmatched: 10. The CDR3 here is CASSPVTSGRVNTQYF. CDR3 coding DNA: TGCGCCAGCAGCCCTGTAACTAGCGGGAGAGTAAATACGCAGTATTTT.

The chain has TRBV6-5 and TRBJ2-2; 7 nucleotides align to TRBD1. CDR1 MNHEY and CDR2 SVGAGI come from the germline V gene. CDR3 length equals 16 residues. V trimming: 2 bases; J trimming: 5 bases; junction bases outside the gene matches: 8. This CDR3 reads CASSYANRGNTGELFF. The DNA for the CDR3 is TGTGCCAGCAGTTACGCTAACAGGGGTAATACCGGGGAGCTGTTTTTT.

In nucleotides, the CDR3 is TGTGCCAGCAGCCACCTGACAGGGGGAACCGGGGAGCTGTTTTTT. The encoded protein is CASSHLTGGTGELFF. V and J are TRBV2 and TRBJ2-2; 9 bases are a match to TRBD1. The CDR3 loop spans 15 amino acids. With 6 bases clipped from V and 5 bases from J, the junction kept 7 bases outside the gene matches. Germline-derived CDR1 and CDR2 are SNHLY and FYNNEI.

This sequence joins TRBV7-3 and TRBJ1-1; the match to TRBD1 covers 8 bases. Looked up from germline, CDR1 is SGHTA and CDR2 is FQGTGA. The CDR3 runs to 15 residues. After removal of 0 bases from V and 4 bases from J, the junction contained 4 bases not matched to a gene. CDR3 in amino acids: CASSLTPDRVTEAFF. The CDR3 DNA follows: TGTGCCAGCAGCTTAACGCCGGACAGGGTCACTGAAGCTTTCTTT. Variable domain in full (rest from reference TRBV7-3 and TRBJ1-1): GAGVSQTPSNKVTEKGKYVELRCDPISGHTALYWYRQSLGQGPEFLIYFQGTGAADDSGLPNDRFFAVRPEGSVSTLKIQRTERGDSAVYLCASSLTPDRVTEAFFGQGTRLTVV.

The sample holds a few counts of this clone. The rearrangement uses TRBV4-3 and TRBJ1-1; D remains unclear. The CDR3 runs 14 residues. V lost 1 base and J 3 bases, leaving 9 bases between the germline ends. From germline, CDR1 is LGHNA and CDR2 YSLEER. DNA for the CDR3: TGCGCCAGCAGCCAAGTCGGTACCTACACTGAAGCTTTCTTT. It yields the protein CASSQVGTYTEAFF.

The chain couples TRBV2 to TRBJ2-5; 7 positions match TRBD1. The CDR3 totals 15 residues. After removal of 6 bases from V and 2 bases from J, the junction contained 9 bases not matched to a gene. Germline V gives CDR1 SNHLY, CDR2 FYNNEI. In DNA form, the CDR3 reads TGTGCCAGCAGCCCCCGGACAGGTACTCAAGAGACCCAGTACTTC. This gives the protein CASSPRTGTQETQYF.

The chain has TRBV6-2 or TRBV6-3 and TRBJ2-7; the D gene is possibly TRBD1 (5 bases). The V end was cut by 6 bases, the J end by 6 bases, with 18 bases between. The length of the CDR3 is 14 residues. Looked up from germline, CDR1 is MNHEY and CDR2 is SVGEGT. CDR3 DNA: TGTGCCAGCAGCCGCCAGGGAAAGGTGCTCGAGCAGTACTTC. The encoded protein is CASSRQGKVLEQYF.

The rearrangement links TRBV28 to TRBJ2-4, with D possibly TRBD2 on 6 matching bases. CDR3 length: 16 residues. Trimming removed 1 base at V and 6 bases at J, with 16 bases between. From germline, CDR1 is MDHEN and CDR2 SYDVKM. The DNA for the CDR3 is TGTGCCAGCAGTTTATCTGGGGGGACCAAGGTAAACATTCAGTACTTC. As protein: CASSLSGGTKVNIQYF.

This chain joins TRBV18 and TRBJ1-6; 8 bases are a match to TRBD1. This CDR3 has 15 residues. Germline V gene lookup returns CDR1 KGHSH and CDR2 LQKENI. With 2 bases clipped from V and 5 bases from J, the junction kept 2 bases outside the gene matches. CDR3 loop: CASSPGQGDNSPLHF. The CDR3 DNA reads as TGTGCCAGCTCACCAGGACAGGGCGATAATTCACCCCTCCACTTT.

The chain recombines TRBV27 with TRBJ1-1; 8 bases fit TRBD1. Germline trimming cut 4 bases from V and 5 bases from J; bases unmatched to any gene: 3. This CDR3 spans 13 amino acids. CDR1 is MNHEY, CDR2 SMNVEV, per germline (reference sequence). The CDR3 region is CASSSQGATEAFF. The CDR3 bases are TGTGCCAGCAGTTCCCAGGGGGCTACTGAAGCTTTCTTT.

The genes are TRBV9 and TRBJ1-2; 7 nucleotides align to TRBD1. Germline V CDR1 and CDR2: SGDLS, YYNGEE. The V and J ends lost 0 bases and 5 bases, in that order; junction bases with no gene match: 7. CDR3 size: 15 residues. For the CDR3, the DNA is TGTGCCAGCAGCGTAGGGGTCGGACAGGTTTATGGCTACACCTTC. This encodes CASSVGVGQVYGYTF.

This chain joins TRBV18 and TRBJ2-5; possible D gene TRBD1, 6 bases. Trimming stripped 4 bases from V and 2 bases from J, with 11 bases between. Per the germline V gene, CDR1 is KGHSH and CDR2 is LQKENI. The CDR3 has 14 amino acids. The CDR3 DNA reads TGTGCCAGCTCACTTCAGACAGGACAAGAGACCCAGTACTTC. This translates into CASSLQTGQETQYF.

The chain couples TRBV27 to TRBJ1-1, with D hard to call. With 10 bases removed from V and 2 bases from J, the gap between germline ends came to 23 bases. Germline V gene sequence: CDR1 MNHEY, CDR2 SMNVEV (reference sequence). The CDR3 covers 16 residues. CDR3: CATMGVSGPRNTEAFF. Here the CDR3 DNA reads TGTGCCACCATGGGAGTTTCGGGTCCAAGAAACACTGAAGCTTTCTTT.